Listed here are 29 T cell receptor beta chains from one sample, sequenced in a study of T cell responses to AZD1222 COVID-19 vaccine. Using immunoSEQ multiplex PCR, the repertoire was profiled, and TCRdb retains in-frame clones only, with some absent. The table records some 150,000 clones, over 90% of them present only once. Material: peripheral blood, obtained on day 0 of AZD1222 vaccination. The source of these receptors is an adult in good health.

The chain links TRBV12-5 to TRBJ1-4, with a weak D call TRBD1 (6 bases). The CDR3 is made up of 14 amino acids. Germline V gene sequence: CDR1 LGHNT, CDR2 FRNRAP. V shed 5 bases and J shed 4 bases, with 11 bases lying between them. The CDR3 DNA reads TGTGCTAGTGGTCTGGGACACCTTAATGAAAAACTGTTTTTT. This sequence encodes CASGLGHLNEKLFF.

V and J are TRBV2 and TRBJ2-7; weak D call: TRBD1 (6 bases). The CDR3 sequence is 15 residues long. Trimming shortened V by 6 bases and J by 0 bases, and 15 bases separated the two germline ends. Per germline, CDR1 SNHLY and CDR2 FYNNEI. CDR3 in DNA: TGTGCCAGCAGCGATTGGGACAACTTCTCCTACGAGCAGTACTTC. This translates into CASSDWDNFSYEQYF.

The chain links TRBV11-3 to TRBJ2-1, with TRBD2 matching over 10 bases. The ends lost 5 bases at V and 4 bases at J; junction bases unmatched: 8. From germline, CDR1 is SGHNT and CDR2 YENEEA. CDR3 length: 16 amino acids. This chain's CDR3 is CASSQTGLAVYNEQFF. The CDR3 DNA follows: TGTGCCAGCAGCCAGACCGGACTAGCGGTGTACAATGAGCAGTTCTTC.

V and J are TRBV5-5 and TRBJ1-2, with TRBD1 as a possible D gene (6 bases). The ends were cut back, 4 bases at V and 4 bases at J, with 14 bases in the middle. The germline CDR1 and CDR2 sequences are SGHKS and YYEKEE (reference sequence). The CDR3 is 14 amino acids. The DNA of the CDR3 is TGTGCCAGCAGCATACGGACAGACTCCTATGGCTACACCTTC. It translates to CASSIRTDSYGYTF.

The chain couples TRBV7-9 to TRBJ1-1; D perhaps matches TRBD1 (5 bases). CDR3 length: 15 amino acids. From germline, CDR1 is SEHNR and CDR2 FQNEAQ (reference sequence). V shed 1 base and J shed 3 bases, with 12 bases lying between them. CDR3 sequence (DNA): TGTGCCAGCAGCTTAGAGGGGACGGAAGACACTGAAGCTTTCTTT. This translates into CASSLEGTEDTEAFF.

The genes are TRBV9 and TRBJ2-3; the D gene is possibly TRBD1 (5 bases). V was cut by 0 bases and J by 1 base, with 12 bases left in between. The length of the CDR3 is 16 residues. The germline CDR1 and CDR2 sequences are SGDLS and YYNGEE. The DNA for the CDR3 is TGTGCCAGCAGCGTAGACAGGAAGTACGGCACAGATACGCAGTATTTT. Translation gives CASSVDRKYGTDTQYF.

The rearrangement joins TRBV19 to TRBJ2-7, with TRBD1 identical over 8 bases. V trimming: 3 bases; J trimming: 3 bases; junction bases outside the gene matches: 7. The CDR3 extends over 15 amino acids. Looked up from germline, CDR1 is LNHDA and CDR2 is SQIVND (reference sequence). CDR3 sequence (DNA): TGTGCCAGTAGTATTGTGCCAGGGGGCGGCTACGAGCAGTACTTC. This gives the protein CASSIVPGGGYEQYF.

The chain employs TRBV30 and TRBJ1-1; D remains unclear. Trimming removed 3 bases at V and 0 bases at J, with 5 bases between. Germline V gene sequence: CDR1 GTSNPN, CDR2 SVGIG (reference sequence). The length of the CDR3 is 12 residues. Written as DNA, the CDR3 is TGTGCCTGGAGCTATATGAACACTGAAGCTTTCTTT. Its protein product is CAWSYMNTEAFF.

The J gene is TRBJ2-7, the V gene TRBV27, with D perhaps TRBD2 (5 bases). The CDR3 sequence is 13 residues long. Germline CDR1 and CDR2: MNHEY and SMNVEV (reference sequence). The germline V and J ends were trimmed by 5 bases and 3 bases, with 11 bases remaining between them. CDR3 amino acids: CASSVDRDYEQYF. The CDR3 bases are TGTGCCAGCAGTGTTGACCGGGACTACGAGCAGTACTTC.

The rearrangement links TRBV30 to TRBJ2-7; D gene unclear. Germline-derived CDR1 and CDR2 are GTSNPN and SVGIG (reference sequence). The V gene lost 2 bases and the J gene lost 7 bases, with 9 bases spanning the gap. The CDR3 runs 11 residues. DNA of the CDR3: TGTGCCTGGAGTTGGGCTCGGGAGCAGTACTTC. As protein: CAWSWAREQYF.

The rearrangement uses TRBV7-8 and TRBJ2-4; 14 positions match TRBD2. The CDR3 is made up of 19 amino acids. Per the germline V gene, CDR1 is SGHVS and CDR2 is FQNEAQ. Trimming removed 4 bases from V and 1 base from J; junction bases left unmatched: 9. Written as DNA, the CDR3 is TGTGCCAGCAGCTCCCGACTAGCGGGAGGGCCTATGGCCAAAAACATTCAGTACTTC. It codes for CASSSRLAGGPMAKNIQYF.

The J gene is TRBJ2-7, the V gene TRBV2, with 8 bases identical to TRBD1. The CDR3 sequence is 15 residues long. V lost 11 bases to trimming and J lost 2 bases; unmatched junction nucleotides: 14. From germline, CDR1 is SNHLY and CDR2 FYNNEI. CDR3 nucleotides: TGTGCCGGAGGGACAGGCAATCTCCTGCCCTACGAGCAGTACTTC. Amino acid sequence: CAGGTGNLLPYEQYF. Full variable domain (rest looked up from reference TRBV2 and TRBJ2-7): EPEVTQTPSHQVTQMGQEVILRCVPISNHLYFYWYRQILGQKVEFLVSFYNNEISEKSEIFDDQFSVERPDGSNFTLKIRSTKLEDSAMYFCAGGTGNLLPYEQYFGPGTRLTVT.

The chain is built from TRBV30 and TRBJ1-3; D not resolved. The CDR3 covers 13 residues. Germline loops: CDR1 GTSNPN, CDR2 SVGIG (reference sequence). V lost 4 bases and J 2 bases, leaving 9 bases between the germline ends. The CDR3 nucleotides are TGTGCCTGGACAGGCGTGGCTGGAAACACCATATATTTT. Residues: CAWTGVAGNTIYF.

The chain has TRBV12-3 or TRBV12-4 and TRBJ1-2; D is undetermined. V was cut by 8 bases and J by 9 bases, with 10 bases left in between. The CDR3 sequence is 10 residues long. The CDR3 sequence: CASLVDRYTF. DNA of the CDR3: TGTGCCAGCCTCGTGGATCGCTACACCTTC.

This chain connects TRBV5-1 to TRBJ1-1; 8 nucleotides align to TRBD1. The CDR3 covers 15 residues. V dropped 4 bases and J dropped 1; count of bases not matched to a gene: 6. Germline V gene sequence: CDR1 SGHRS, CDR2 YFSETQ. The CDR3 DNA is TGCGCCAGCAGCGCGCTAGGACAGGGGAACACTGAAGCTTTCTTT. This codes for CASSALGQGNTEAFF.

The gene calls are TRBV20-1 and TRBJ1-1; D is uncertain. CDR1 is DFQATT and CDR2 is SNEGSKA in the germline V gene (reference sequence). Deletions cut 3 bases from V and 8 bases from J, with 10 bases between. This CDR3 comprises 11 residues. The CDR3 region has the DNA TGCAGTGCTAGGGGCCAAAGGGAAGCTTTCTTT. Residues: CSARGQREAFF.

Concerning this clone itself: The sample carries other DNA sequences with the same CDR3. This sequence joins TRBV5-1 and TRBJ2-7; 10 nucleotides align to TRBD1. The trim removed 0 bases at V and 4 bases at J, leaving 4 bases unmatched. The CDR3 is 15 amino acids. Per the germline V gene, CDR1 is SGHRS and CDR2 is YFSETQ. The CDR3 protein is CASSLVGTGVYEQYF. The CDR3 bases are TGCGCCAGCAGCTTGGTCGGGACAGGGGTGTACGAGCAGTACTTC.

This chain uses TRBV3-1 (or the pseudogene TRBV3-2) with TRBJ2-7, with 7 nucleotides matching TRBD1. The CDR3 has 15 residues. The V gene's germline CDR1 is LGHDT and CDR2 YNNKEL (reference sequence). V lost 1 base and J lost 6; bases outside the gene matches: 9. The CDR3 region has the DNA TGTGCCAGCAGCCAAGGTTCAGGGGGTTGGGGCGAGCAGTACTTC. Its protein product is CASSQGSGGWGEQYF.

This clone was detected only once. This chain links TRBV5-1 with TRBJ1-4; D is perhaps TRBD1 (5 bases). The CDR3 sequence is 14 residues long. Germline V gene lookup returns CDR1 SGHRS and CDR2 YFSETQ. V was shortened by 0 bases and J by 6 bases, with 9 bases between the two germline ends. CDR3 region: CASSLEQGYEKLFF. For the CDR3, the DNA is TGCGCCAGCAGCTTGGAGCAGGGTTATGAAAAACTGTTTTTT.

CDR3 sequence: CASSVDLESSYNEQFF. As DNA, the CDR3 is TGTGCCAGCAGTGTCGACTTGGAAAGCTCCTACAATGAGCAGTTCTTC. The chain has TRBV3-1 (or the pseudogene TRBV3-2) and TRBJ2-1; D gene unclear. The CDR3 spans 16 residues. Germline CDR1 and CDR2: LGHDT and YNNKEL (reference sequence). Between the trimmed V and J ends, which lost 6 bases and 0 bases, there was a span of 15 bases.

This clone has a single count. This sequence joins TRBV3-1 (or the pseudogene TRBV3-2) and TRBJ1-1; 8 nucleotides agree with TRBD1. The CDR3 length is 16 residues. J gave up 0 bases and V 2 bases, and 5 bases lay outside the gene matches. Germline CDR1 LGHDT, CDR2 YNNKEL (reference sequence). CDR3 in DNA: TGTGCCAGCAGCCAACTTAGGACAGGGATGAACACTGAAGCTTTCTTT. Its translation is CASSQLRTGMNTEAFF.

The rearrangement uses TRBV13 and TRBJ1-2, with TRBD1 matching over 9 bases. V gave up 4 bases and J gave up 2 bases; unmatched junction bases: 8. The CDR3 has 16 residues. Germline assignment: CDR1 PRHDT and CDR2 FYEKMQ (reference sequence). CDR3 coding DNA: TGTGCCAGCAGCTGGAGGGACAGGGTGGTCAACTATGGCTACACCTTC. It yields the protein CASSWRDRVVNYGYTF.

In regard to this clone: Other DNA sequences in the same sample also yield this CDR3. V is TRBV12-5 and J is TRBJ1-3, with TRBD1 as a possible D gene (5 bases). CDR1 LGHNT and CDR2 FRNRAP come from the germline V gene. Trimming stripped 1 base from V and 0 bases from J, with 7 bases between. The CDR3 length is 15 residues. The DNA for the CDR3 is TGTGCTAGTGGTTTGGACGGGACCTCTGGAAACACCATATATTTT. Amino acid sequence: CASGLDGTSGNTIYF.

The chain has TRBV9 and TRBJ2-5; D gene uncertain. Germline-derived CDR1 and CDR2 are SGDLS and YYNGEE. The V gene lost 3 bases and the J gene lost 5 bases, with 14 bases spanning the gap. The CDR3 loop spans 14 amino acids. CDR3 nucleotides: TGTGCCAGCAGCGCACCGGATGGGGTGGAGACCCAGTACTTC. Translation: CASSAPDGVETQYF.

The chain uses TRBV5-1 and TRBJ1-4; no definite D call. V was cut by 0 bases and J by 8 bases, with 11 bases left in between. This CDR3 spans 14 amino acids. CDR1 and CDR2 from the germline V gene are SGHRS and YFSETQ. This chain's CDR3 is CASSLAPIGEKLFF. The CDR3 region has the DNA TGCGCCAGCAGCTTGGCACCGATAGGGGAAAAACTGTTTTTT.

This clone was seen only once. V gene TRBV10-2 combines with J gene TRBJ2-1; TRBD2 is a possible D gene (6 bases). V was pared by 0 bases and J by 6 bases, with 15 bases between. CDR1 is WSHSY and CDR2 is SAAADI in the germline V gene. The CDR3 has 16 amino acids. The CDR3 here is CASSESISGRTNEQFF. The CDR3 DNA follows: TGCGCCAGCAGTGAGTCGATAAGCGGGCGGACCAATGAGCAGTTCTTC.

The V gene is TRBV6-6, the J gene TRBJ2-2; D gene ambiguous. CDR1 is MNHNY and CDR2 is SVGAGI in the germline V gene (reference sequence). The V end was cut by 6 bases, the J end by 3 bases, with 5 bases between. The CDR3 extends over 12 amino acids. CDR3 DNA: TGTGCCAGCAGGGAGCACACCGGGGAGCTGTTTTTT. Protein sequence: CASREHTGELFF.

Note on this clone: This CDR3 is also generated by other DNA sequences in the sample. This chain uses TRBV5-1 with TRBJ1-4; maybe TRBD1 (5 bases). Germline lookup yields CDR1 SGHRS and CDR2 YFSETQ. The CDR3 runs to 15 residues. V was clipped by 5 bases and J by 0 bases, with 11 bases between them. In DNA, the CDR3 is TGCGCCAGCAGTCTGGGGGGATCAACTAATGAAAAACTGTTTTTT. This encodes CASSLGGSTNEKLFF. Full variable domain (rest looked up from reference TRBV5-1 and TRBJ1-4): KAGVTQTPRYLIKTRGQQVTLSCSPISGHRSVSWYQQTPGQGLQFLFEYFSETQRNKGNFPGRFSGRQFSNSRSEMNVSTLELGDSALYLCASSLGGSTNEKLFFGSGTQLSVL.

This rearrangement joins TRBV19 to TRBJ2-3, with a tentative D call TRBD2 (6 bases). CDR1 is LNHDA, CDR2 SQIVND, per germline (reference sequence). The CDR3 is made up of 14 amino acids. V was cut by 5 bases and J by 3 bases, with 12 bases left in between. In DNA form, the CDR3 reads TGTGCCAGTAGTTTAGCGGTGGGGACAGATACGCAGTATTTT. Translated, it gives CASSLAVGTDTQYF.